This T cell receptor (beta chain) was identified in a study of PD-1 blockade in classical Hodgkin lymphoma. TCRdb's table, derived via immunoSEQ multiplex PCR, lists solely in-frame clones and lacks some. The sample carries tens of thousands of clones, more than 85% recorded once. Indicated time point: newly diagnosed, previously untreated cHL patient sample. This CDR3 contains 17 residues. From germline, CDR1 is SGHVS and CDR2 FNYEAQ. V lost 1 base, J lost 3 bases, and 6 bases stayed unmatched. The J gene is TRBJ2-3, the V gene TRBV7-6, with 11 bases that match TRBD2. The sample taken for sequencing was peripheral blood mononuclear cells (PBMCs). This receptor was obtained from a human donor with classical Hodgkin lymphoma. CDR3 region: CASSLEGLAGGTDTQYF. CDR3 DNA: TGTGCCAGCAGCTTAGAAGGGCTAGCGGGAGGTACAGATACGCAGTATTTT.